Presented here are 16 T cell receptor beta chains from one specimen sequenced in a study of shared clonotypes between healthy human individuals. Libraries were prepared by immunoSEQ multiplex PCR; TCRdb keeps only in-frame clonotypes and omits some of them. The table lists over 2 million clones, around 90% of them singletons. The sequencing input was naive CD4+ T cells from PBMCs. The subset was: CD45RA+ positively selected. The receptors shown here come from a man between 18 and 29 years old in good health. Some clones in this sample may be carry-over from other donors' samples.

The chain links TRBV11-1 to TRBJ2-5; D gene ambiguous. Trimming removed 0 bases from V and 4 bases from J, with 6 bases in between. The germline CDR1 and CDR2 sequences are SGHAT and FQDESV (reference sequence). This CDR3 comprises 13 residues. CDR3 nucleotide sequence: TGTGCCAGCAGCTTAGCCCCCCTAGAGACCCAGTACTTC. It specifies CASSLAPLETQYF.

The chain links TRBV9 to TRBJ2-4; no clear D gene. The length of the CDR3 is 15 residues. The germline gives CDR1 SGDLS, CDR2 YYNGEE. Trimming removed 3 bases at V and 0 bases at J, with 10 bases between. CDR3 in DNA: TGTGCCAGCAGCGCCGACTCCCTAGCCAAAAACATTCAGTACTTC. Translating it yields CASSADSLAKNIQYF.

The chain joins TRBV20-1 to TRBJ2-7; D is unresolved. The ends were cut back, 7 bases at V and 0 bases at J, with 7 bases in the middle. The germline gives CDR1 DFQATT, CDR2 SNEGSKA (reference sequence). The CDR3 runs 11 residues. CDR3 protein: CSVLSSYEQYF. The CDR3 DNA sequence: TGCAGTGTTCTTAGCTCCTACGAGCAGTACTTC.

This clone has only one observation. The chain has TRBV7-9 and TRBJ2-3; 12 nucleotides align to TRBD2. V shed 2 bases, J shed 10 bases, and the junction held 16 bases outside the gene matches. CDR3 length: 18 amino acids. Germline CDR1 and CDR2: SEHNR and FQNEAQ (reference sequence). CDR3: CASSLWGGLAGSSRAQYF. CDR3 bases: TGTGCCAGCAGCTTATGGGGTGGACTAGCGGGATCCTCCCGGGCGCAGTATTTT.

V usage is TRBV7-2 and J usage is TRBJ2-1; D tentatively reads TRBD1 or TRBD2 (5 bases each). Trimming left V 5 bases short and J 12 bases short, with 17 bases between. The germline CDR1 and CDR2 sequences are SGHTA and FQGNSA. The CDR3 extends over 13 amino acids. Here the CDR3 reads CASSPNRGQGQFF. The DNA of the CDR3 is TGTGCCAGCAGCCCAAATCGGGGCCAGGGGCAGTTCTTC.

The chain links TRBV19 to TRBJ2-1, with D possibly matching TRBD2 (6 bases). Germline V lookup: CDR1 LNHDA, CDR2 SQIVND (reference sequence). The CDR3 sequence is 16 residues long. The ends were cut back, 6 bases at V and 0 bases at J, with 15 bases in the middle. CDR3 loop: CASRTRDLLSYNEQFF. CDR3 coding DNA: TGTGCCAGTAGAACTCGGGACTTACTCTCCTACAATGAGCAGTTCTTC.

The gene calls are TRBV4-1 and TRBJ2-7; D is unclear. Germline loops: CDR1 MGHRA, CDR2 YSYEKL. The V and J ends lost 0 bases and 5 bases respectively, with 17 bases between them. CDR3 length: 16 residues. The CDR3 nucleotides read TGCGCCAGCAGCCAAGAAAGAACCCAGAGATCCGACGAGCAGTACTTC. Its protein is CASSQERTQRSDEQYF.

The J gene is TRBJ2-6, the V gene TRBV7-9; D not resolved. In germline, CDR1 is SEHNR, CDR2 FQNEAQ (reference sequence). This CDR3 has 15 amino acids. V was clipped by 3 bases and J by 2 bases, with 8 bases between them. CDR3 protein: CASSFTLPGANVLTF. CDR3 DNA sequence: TGTGCCAGCAGCTTTACCCTTCCTGGGGCCAACGTCCTGACTTTC.

Notes on this clone: Other DNA sequences within the sample encode an identical CDR3. The V and J genes are TRBV15 and TRBJ2-2; the D is unclear. The germline V gene encodes CDR1 LNHNV and CDR2 YYDKDF (reference sequence). The CDR3 has 15 residues. The V end lost 0 bases, the J end lost 4 bases, and 9 bases lay between the germline ends. CDR3 protein: CATSRDRAATGELFF. The CDR3 region has the DNA TGTGCCACCAGCAGAGATCGGGCAGCCACCGGGGAGCTGTTTTTT.

The chain carries TRBV11-2 and TRBJ2-5; a weak D match, TRBD2 (6 bases). CDR3 length: 16 amino acids. Trimming pared 1 base from V and 1 base from J, leaving 13 bases between. Germline CDR1 is SGHAT and CDR2 is FQNNGV. For the CDR3, the DNA is TGTGCCAGCAGCTTAGGAGCGGGCGCCCCCCAAGAGACCCAGTACTTC. It is translated as CASSLGAGAPQETQYF.

The rearrangement links TRBV20-1 to TRBJ1-2; D might be TRBD1 (6 bases). The germline V and J ends were trimmed by 3 bases and 7 bases, with 9 bases remaining between them. This CDR3 is built from 11 residues. Germline lookup yields CDR1 DFQATT and CDR2 SNEGSKA (reference sequence). This CDR3 is CSASSRGGYTF. CDR3 sequence (DNA): TGCAGTGCTAGCTCCAGGGGTGGCTACACCTTC.

The CDR3 reads CASSQSGPGLAGELFF. DNA for the CDR3: TGTGCCAGCAGCCAGTCAGGCCCAGGTCTTGCCGGGGAGCTGTTTTTT. The rearrangement joins TRBV7-3 to TRBJ2-2; D gene ambiguous. The CDR3 has 16 residues. CDR1 and CDR2 (germline): SGHTA, FQGTGA. With 5 bases removed from V and 6 bases from J, the gap between germline ends came to 19 bases.

This clone occurred a few times. V and J are TRBV5-3 and TRBJ1-2; D gene ambiguous. TRBV5-3 is sorted into the ORF group, with uncertain function. The CDR3 length is 15 residues. Between the trimmed V and J ends, which lost 6 bases and 3 bases, there was a span of 18 bases. The CDR3 protein is CARTHFERHHYGYTF. The CDR3 DNA sequence: TGTGCCAGAACCCACTTCGAGCGTCACCACTATGGCTACACCTTC.

J is TRBJ1-3 and V is TRBV6-5; D gene ambiguous. This CDR3 region has 14 residues. V shed 4 bases and J shed 0 bases, with 7 bases lying between them. Germline CDR1 and CDR2: MNHEY and SVGAGI. CDR3 DNA sequence: TGTGCCAGCAGTTTGGCTCACTCTGGAAACACCATATATTTT. Translating it yields CASSLAHSGNTIYF.

This clone has more than one count but fewer than ten. This chain uses TRBV7-9 with TRBJ1-1, with TRBD1 as a possible D gene (6 bases). CDR3 length equals 13 residues. The germline V and J ends were trimmed by 6 bases and 7 bases, with 15 bases remaining between them. CDR1 is SEHNR and CDR2 is FQNEAQ in the germline V gene (reference sequence). CDR3 amino acids: CASSLQGAFEAFF. In DNA, the CDR3 is TGTGCCAGCAGTTTACAGGGAGCTTTTGAAGCTTTCTTT.

The chain has TRBV18 and TRBJ1-3; D might be TRBD1 (5 bases). CDR3 length equals 15 residues. Looked up from germline, CDR1 is KGHSH and CDR2 is LQKENI. The V end lost 3 bases, the J end lost 1 base, and 10 bases lay between the germline ends. The CDR3 protein is CASSPSGGSGNTIYF. The DNA for the CDR3 is TGTGCCAGCTCACCGTCGGGGGGATCTGGAAACACCATATATTTT.